One and the same sample provided the 27 T cell receptor beta chains below, sequenced in a study of T-cell memory formation after mild COVID-19. TCRdb re-called the 5' RACE reads with MiXCR, one entry per CDR3 protein. The sample shows some 250,000 distinct CDR3 sequences, around 10% of them seen only once. The sequenced material came from PBMCs or a T cell subset sorted from them (not recorded which). The receptors shown here come from a man younger than 35 who had mild COVID-19 (a few samples of this study predate the infection). Cell type and time point are not known.

The chain couples TRBV6-2 or TRBV6-3 to TRBJ2-2; TRBD1 is a possible D gene (6 bases). V was shortened by 0 bases and J by 6 bases, with 11 bases between the two germline ends. The CDR3 sequence is 15 residues long. The germline gives CDR1 MNHEY, CDR2 SVGEGT. The CDR3 region has the DNA TGTGCCAGCAGTTACTCAGTTACAGGGCCCGGGGAGCTGTTTTTT. Translated, it gives CASSYSVTGPGELFF.

This clonotype appeared a few times. The CDR3 nucleotides read TGTGCCAGCAGCTTAGACTGGGGCCCTGGGGAGCTGTTTTTT. It translates to CASSLDWGPGELFF. The chain links TRBV11-2 to TRBJ1-4; D perhaps matches TRBD1 (5 bases). The J call is uncertain, as TRBJ2-2 better fits the DNA end. The CDR3 covers 14 residues. Germline CDR1 and CDR2: SGHAT and FQNNGV.

This clonotype was found a few times. The chain links TRBV2 to TRBJ2-7; D is ambiguous. This CDR3 region has 14 residues. Between the trimmed V and J ends, which lost 3 bases and 0 bases, there was a span of 9 bases. The germline V gene has CDR1 SNHLY and CDR2 FYNNEI. The CDR3 nucleotides read TGTGCCAGCAGTGACTTGCCCAACTCCTACGAGCAGTACGTC. It encodes CASSDLPNSYEQYV.

The chain joins TRBV28 to TRBJ1-1; D unresolved. With 5 bases removed from V and 5 bases from J, the gap between germline ends came to 12 bases. The CDR3 spans 13 residues. CDR1 MDHEN and CDR2 SYDVKM come from the germline V gene. As DNA, the CDR3 is TGTGCCAGCAGTCCGCCGGAACAGACTGAAGCTTTCTTT. Encoded protein: CASSPPEQTEAFF. The whole variable domain, filled in from reference TRBV28 and TRBJ1-1, reads DVKVTQSSRYLVKRTGEKVFLECVQDMDHENMFWYRQDPGLGLRLIYFSYDVKMKEKGDIPEGYSVSREKKERFSLILESASTNQTSMYLCASSPPEQTEAFFGQGTRLTVV.

By sample fraction, this clonotype is medium-sized (0.01 to 0.1%). The V gene is TRBV6-5, the J gene TRBJ2-2; no reliable D call. Trimming took 2 bases from V and 1 from J, leaving 2 bases between them. This CDR3 contains 13 residues. From germline, CDR1 is MNHEY and CDR2 SVGAGI. The chain's CDR3 is CASSYKNTGELFF. CDR3 DNA sequence: TGTGCCAGCAGTTACAAGAACACCGGGGAGCTGTTTTTT.

This clonotype was seen a handful of times. The genes are TRBV5-1 and TRBJ2-2; 9 bases fit TRBD1. V lost 1 base and J lost 4; bases outside the gene matches: 2. Germline assignment: CDR1 SGHRS and CDR2 YFSETQ. The CDR3 consists of 15 residues. The CDR3 loop is CASSLMTGGTGELFF. CDR3 coding DNA: TGCGCCAGCAGCTTGATGACAGGGGGCACCGGGGAGCTGTTTTTT. Filled out from reference TRBV5-1 and TRBJ2-2, the complete variable domain reads KAGVTQTPRYLIKTRGQQVTLSCSPISGHRSVSWYQQTPGQGLQFLFEYFSETQRNKGNFPGRFSGRQFSNSRSEMNVSTLELGDSALYLCASSLMTGGTGELFFGEGSRLTVL.

This clonotype was seen only a few times. The chain recombines TRBV2 with TRBJ1-5, with D unclear. CDR1 SNHLY and CDR2 FYNNEI come from the germline V gene. This CDR3 comprises 14 residues. V was shortened by 4 bases and J by 7 bases, with 14 bases between the two germline ends. Written as DNA, the CDR3 is TGTGCCAGCAGTGGATGGGGTTTAAGCCAGCCCCAGCATTTT. Translating it yields CASSGWGLSQPQHF.

This clonotype was recorded many times. The chain couples TRBV14 to TRBJ2-5; D not certain. The germline gives CDR1 SGHDN, CDR2 FVKESK. Trimming stripped 0 bases from V and 4 bases from J, with 15 bases between. The length of the CDR3 is 16 residues. CDR3 DNA sequence: TGTGCCAGCAGCCAAGATGTGGGGTTTGGTATAGAGACCCAGTACTTC. Its translation is CASSQDVGFGIETQYF.

Details on this clonotype: An end of the junction differs from the germline gene, which may be a read error. The chain couples TRBV3-1 to TRBJ2-2, with D unresolved. Germline V gives CDR1 LGHDT, CDR2 YNNKEL (reference sequence). This CDR3 contains 13 residues. The CDR3 DNA follows: TGTGGCAGCAGCCAATCTGTTACCGGGGAGCTGTTTTTT. Encoded protein: CGSSQSVTGELFF.

This clonotype was counted only a few times. The V and J genes are TRBV12-3 or TRBV12-4 and TRBJ1-5; D gene ambiguous. V dropped 7 bases and J dropped 0 bases, with 7 bases sitting between them. The CDR3 has 13 residues. The CDR3 coding sequence is TGTGCCAGCACCCTGAATAGCAATCAGCCCCAGCATTTT. It specifies CASTLNSNQPQHF.

This clonotype turned up a few times. The chain recombines TRBV5-1 with TRBJ2-2; D is possibly TRBD1 (6 bases). V was clipped by 1 base and J by 1 base, with 11 bases between them. CDR1 and CDR2 from the germline V gene are SGHRS and YFSETQ. The CDR3 spans 16 residues. The CDR3 loop is CASSLFGTQNTGELFF. CDR3 coding DNA: TGCGCCAGCAGCTTGTTTGGGACACAGAACACCGGGGAGCTGTTTTTT.

The chain couples TRBV6-6 to TRBJ2-3; 8 bases agree with TRBD2. Trimming cost V 5 bases and J 3 bases; bases outside gene matches: 7. Germline CDR1 and CDR2: MNHNY and SVGAGI (reference sequence). This CDR3 has 15 amino acids. CDR3 nucleotide sequence: TGTGCCAGCAGTGAAGGCGGGGGGCCAACAGATACGCAGTATTTT. This encodes CASSEGGGPTDTQYF.

V and J are TRBV6-5 and TRBJ2-3; 9 positions match TRBD2. The CDR3 sequence is 15 residues long. V was clipped by 2 bases and J by 5 bases; unmatched bases: 5. Per germline, CDR1 MNHEY and CDR2 SVGAGI. The CDR3 spells CASSYVAGEGDTQYF. The CDR3, as DNA: TGTGCCAGCAGTTACGTAGCGGGGGAGGGAGATACGCAGTATTTT.

This clonotype came up a few times. The chain uses TRBV5-4 and TRBJ1-1, with D maybe TRBD1 (6 bases). Deletions cut 4 bases from V and 1 base from J, with 11 bases between. Per the germline V gene, CDR1 is SGHNT and CDR2 is YYREEE (reference sequence). The CDR3 is 14 residues long. The CDR3 bases are TGTGCCAGCAGCGGTAAGACAGGGAACACTGAAGCTTTCTTT. This encodes CASSGKTGNTEAFF.

This clonotype was observed at least ten times. This rearrangement joins TRBV14 to TRBJ1-4, with D perhaps TRBD1 (6 bases). Germline V gene lookup returns CDR1 SGHDN and CDR2 FVKESK. Trimming shortened V by 2 bases and J by 8 bases, and 18 bases separated the two germline ends. The CDR3 covers 16 residues. The CDR3 spells CASSQQFHRVEEKLFF. In DNA form, the CDR3 reads TGTGCCAGCAGCCAACAATTCCACAGGGTTGAGGAAAAACTGTTTTTT.

In this sample, this clonotype turned up once. The rearrangement joins TRBV10-1 to TRBJ1-1, with TRBD1 as a possible D gene (6 bases). This CDR3 is built from 16 residues. CDR1 and CDR2 (germline): WNHNN, SYGVQD (reference sequence). V was shortened by 6 bases and J by 5 bases, with 22 bases between the two germline ends. DNA of the CDR3: TGCGCCAGCAGAGACGACCGTCAGGGGATCAAAACTGAAGCTTTCTTT. Amino acids: CASRDDRQGIKTEAFF.

The chain carries TRBV3-1 and TRBJ2-1; no definite D call. Germline loops: CDR1 LGHDT, CDR2 YNNKEL (reference sequence). Trimming left V 4 bases short and J 8 bases short, with 6 bases between. CDR3 length: 11 residues. This CDR3 is CASSLQDEQFF. The CDR3, as DNA: TGTGCCAGCAGCCTGCAGGATGAGCAGTTCTTC.

A few counts support this clonotype. V gene TRBV10-3 combines with J gene TRBJ1-5; tentative D call: TRBD1 (6 bases). CDR3 length: 13 residues. Between the trimmed V and J ends, which lost 8 bases and 3 bases, there was a span of 11 bases. Germline-derived CDR1 and CDR2 are ENHRY and SYGVKD. The CDR3 protein is CAIGQQVNQPQHF. DNA of the CDR3: TGTGCCATCGGACAGCAAGTCAATCAGCCCCAGCATTTT.

This clonotype showed up many times. The chain carries TRBV5-1 and TRBJ1-2; TRBD1 might be the D (5 bases). The CDR3 has 13 residues. Germline assignment: CDR1 SGHRS and CDR2 YFSETQ. The V gene lost 4 bases and the J gene lost 6 bases, with 13 bases spanning the gap. CDR3 sequence reads: CASSNGQVNGYTF. CDR3 DNA sequence: TGCGCCAGCAGCAACGGACAAGTTAATGGCTACACCTTC.

V is TRBV20-1 and J is TRBJ2-4; 10 bases align to TRBD2. Looked up from germline, CDR1 is DFQATT and CDR2 is SNEGSKA (reference sequence). J gave up 12 bases and V 6 bases, and 11 bases lay outside the gene matches. This CDR3 region has 13 residues. DNA for the CDR3: TGCAGTGCCGATACGGGACTAGCGAGGACTCAGTACTTC. Its translation is CSADTGLARTQYF.

This clonotype turned up a few times. CDR3 loop: CASSLPWVQETQYF. In DNA, the CDR3 is TGTGCCAGCAGCTTACCCTGGGTCCAAGAGACCCAGTACTTC. The gene calls are TRBV7-2 and TRBJ2-5, with D uncertain. Trimming stripped 2 bases from V and 1 base from J, with 8 bases between. The CDR3 consists of 14 residues. Germline-derived CDR1 and CDR2 are SGHTA and FQGNSA.

This clonotype was picked up a small number of times. The J gene is TRBJ2-7, the V gene TRBV7-9; D remains unclear. The CDR3 has 16 amino acids. V shed 0 bases and J shed 2 bases, with 14 bases lying between them. Germline V gene sequence: CDR1 SEHNR, CDR2 FQNEAQ (reference sequence). CDR3 nucleotide sequence: TGTGCCAGCAGCTTAGCGAGTGGTGGAGAGACCTACGAGCAGTACGTC. It specifies CASSLASGGETYEQYV.

Only a few counts were recorded for this clonotype. The rearrangement links TRBV9 to TRBJ2-5; D assignment may be TRBD1 or TRBD2 (5 bases each). The V end was cut by 0 bases, the J end by 4 bases, with 22 bases between. Germline CDR1 is SGDLS and CDR2 is YYNGEE. This CDR3 spans 18 amino acids. The CDR3 loop reads CASSVGGWGGLKGETQYF. The CDR3 DNA reads TGTGCCAGCAGCGTAGGAGGGTGGGGCGGGCTCAAAGGAGAGACCCAGTACTTC.

This rearrangement joins TRBV18 to TRBJ1-1; maybe TRBD1 (5 bases). This CDR3 has 15 amino acids. V dropped 3 bases and J dropped 3 bases, with 14 bases sitting between them. Germline V gene sequence: CDR1 KGHSH, CDR2 LQKENI. CDR3 sequence (DNA): TGTGCCAGCTCACCGTTCCGGGGGGTGGACACTGAAGCTTTCTTT. Amino acids: CASSPFRGVDTEAFF.

The chain is built from TRBV10-3 and TRBJ2-2, with no clear D. The germline V gene encodes CDR1 ENHRY and CDR2 SYGVKD. CDR3 length: 11 amino acids. V lost 10 bases to trimming and J lost 8 bases, with 11 bases between them. CDR3 amino acids: CATSLMGELFF. The CDR3 coding sequence is TGTGCCACGTCTCTTATGGGGGAGCTGTTTTTT.

In its sample, this clonotype was seen many times. The rearrangement links TRBV7-9 to TRBJ2-7; 12 nucleotides agree with TRBD1. Trimming took 3 bases from V and 2 from J; bases not matched to a gene: 8. The CDR3 extends over 17 amino acids. Germline V CDR1 and CDR2: SEHNR, FQNEAQ (reference sequence). Here the CDR3 reads CASSFPGQGALTYEQYV. CDR3 bases: TGTGCCAGCAGCTTTCCGGGACAGGGGGCCCTAACCTACGAGCAGTACGTC.

This chain uses TRBV5-1 with TRBJ2-4, with a tentative D call TRBD2 (5 bases). CDR1 and CDR2 from the germline V gene are SGHRS and YFSETQ. The CDR3 contains 14 residues. V lost 0 bases to trimming and J lost 5 bases, with 9 bases between them. CDR3 nucleotide sequence: TGCGCCAGCAGCTTGGGGGGTAGCGAAAACATTCAGTACTTC. Its translation: CASSLGGSENIQYF.